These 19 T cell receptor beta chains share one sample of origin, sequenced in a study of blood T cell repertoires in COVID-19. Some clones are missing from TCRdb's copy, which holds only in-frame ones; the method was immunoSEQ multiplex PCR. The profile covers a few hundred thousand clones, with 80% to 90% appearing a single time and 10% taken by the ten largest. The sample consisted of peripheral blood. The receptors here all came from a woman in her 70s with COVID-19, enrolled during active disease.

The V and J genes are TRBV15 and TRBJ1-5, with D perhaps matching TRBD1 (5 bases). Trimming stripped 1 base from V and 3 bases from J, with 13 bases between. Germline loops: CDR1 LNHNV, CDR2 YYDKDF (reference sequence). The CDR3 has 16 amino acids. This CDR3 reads CATSRVGQGFNQPQHF. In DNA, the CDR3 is TGTGCCACCAGCAGAGTAGGGCAGGGTTTCAATCAGCCCCAGCATTTT.

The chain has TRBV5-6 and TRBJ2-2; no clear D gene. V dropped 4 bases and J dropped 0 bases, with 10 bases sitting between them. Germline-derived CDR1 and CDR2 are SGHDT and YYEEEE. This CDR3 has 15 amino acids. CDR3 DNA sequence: TGTGCCAGCAGCGTAGGAGTGACGAACACCGGGGAGCTGTTTTTT. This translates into CASSVGVTNTGELFF. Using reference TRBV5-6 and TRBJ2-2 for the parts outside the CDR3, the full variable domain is DAGVTQSPTHLIKTRGQQVTLRCSPKSGHDTVSWYQQALGQGPQFIFQYYEEEERQRGNFPDRFSGHQFPNYSSELNVNALLLGDSALYLCASSVGVTNTGELFFGEGSRLTVL.

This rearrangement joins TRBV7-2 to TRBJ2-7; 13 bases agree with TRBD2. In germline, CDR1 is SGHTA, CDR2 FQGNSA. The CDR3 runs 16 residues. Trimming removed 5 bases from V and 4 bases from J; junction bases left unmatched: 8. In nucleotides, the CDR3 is TGTGCCAGCAGCCCGGGGACTAGCGGGACCTATTACGAGCAGTACTTC. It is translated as CASSPGTSGTYYEQYF.

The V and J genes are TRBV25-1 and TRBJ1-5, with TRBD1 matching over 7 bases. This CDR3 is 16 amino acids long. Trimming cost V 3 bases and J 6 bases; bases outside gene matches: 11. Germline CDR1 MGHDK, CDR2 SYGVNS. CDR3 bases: TGTGCCAGCAGTGAGGGGGGAAGACAGGGAAGTCAGCCCCAGCATTTT. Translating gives CASSEGGRQGSQPQHF.

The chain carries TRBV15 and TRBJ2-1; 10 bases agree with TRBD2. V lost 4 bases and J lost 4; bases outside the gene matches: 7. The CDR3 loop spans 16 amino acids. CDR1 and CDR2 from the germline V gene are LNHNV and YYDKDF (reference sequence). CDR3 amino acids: CATSKPGLAAYNEQFF. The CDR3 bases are TGTGCCACCAGCAAACCTGGACTAGCGGCTTACAATGAGCAGTTCTTC.

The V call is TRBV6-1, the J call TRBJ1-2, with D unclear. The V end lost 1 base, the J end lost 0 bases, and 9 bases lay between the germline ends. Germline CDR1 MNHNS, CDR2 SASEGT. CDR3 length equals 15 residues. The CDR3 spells CASSEGQGANYGYTF. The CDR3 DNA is TGTGCCAGCAGTGAAGGCCAAGGAGCTAACTATGGCTACACCTTC.

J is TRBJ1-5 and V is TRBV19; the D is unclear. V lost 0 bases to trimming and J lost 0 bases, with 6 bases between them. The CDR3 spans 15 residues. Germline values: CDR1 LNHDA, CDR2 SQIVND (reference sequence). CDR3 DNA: TGTGCCAGTAGTATAGAGTCCCATAGCAATCAGCCCCAGCATTTT. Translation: CASSIESHSNQPQHF.

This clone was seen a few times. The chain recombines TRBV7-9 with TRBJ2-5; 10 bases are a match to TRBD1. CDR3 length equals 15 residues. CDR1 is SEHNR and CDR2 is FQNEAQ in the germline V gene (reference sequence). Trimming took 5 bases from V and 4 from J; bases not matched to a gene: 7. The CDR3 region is CASSPTGGVRETQYF. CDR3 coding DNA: TGTGCCAGCAGCCCGACAGGGGGCGTCAGAGAGACCCAGTACTTC. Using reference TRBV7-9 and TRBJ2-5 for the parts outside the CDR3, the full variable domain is DTGVSQNPRHKITKRGQNVTFRCDPISEHNRLYWYRQTLGQGPEFLTYFQNEAQLEKSRLLSDRFSAERPKGSFSTLEIQRTEQGDSAMYLCASSPTGGVRETQYFGPGTRLLVL.

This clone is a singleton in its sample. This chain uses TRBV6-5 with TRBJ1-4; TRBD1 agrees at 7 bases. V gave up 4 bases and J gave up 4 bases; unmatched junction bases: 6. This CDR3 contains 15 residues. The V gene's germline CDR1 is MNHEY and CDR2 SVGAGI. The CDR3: CASSSQGSDNEKLFF. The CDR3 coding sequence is TGTGCCAGCAGTTCACAGGGGTCCGATAATGAAAAACTGTTTTTT.

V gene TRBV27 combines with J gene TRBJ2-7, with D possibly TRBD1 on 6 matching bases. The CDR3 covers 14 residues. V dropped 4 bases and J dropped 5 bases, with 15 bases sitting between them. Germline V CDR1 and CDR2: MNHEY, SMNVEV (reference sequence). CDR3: CASSSGVPGHEQYF. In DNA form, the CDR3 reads TGTGCCAGCAGTTCAGGGGTCCCAGGACACGAGCAGTACTTC.

The CDR3 loop reads CATSGQGRYEQYF. The DNA for the CDR3 is TGTGCCACCAGCGGACAGGGGAGATACGAGCAGTACTTC. The chain couples TRBV24-1 to TRBJ2-7; the match to TRBD1 covers 9 bases. Germline CDR1 KGHDR, CDR2 SFDVKD. The CDR3 is 13 amino acids. V trimming: 7 bases; J trimming: 4 bases; junction bases outside the gene matches: 4.

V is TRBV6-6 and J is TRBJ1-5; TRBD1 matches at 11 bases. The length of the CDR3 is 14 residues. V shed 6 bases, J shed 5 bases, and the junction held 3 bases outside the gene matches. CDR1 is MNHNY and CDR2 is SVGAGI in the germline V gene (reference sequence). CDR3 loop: CASSQDRGHQPQHF. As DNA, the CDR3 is TGTGCCAGCAGCCAGGACAGGGGGCATCAGCCCCAGCATTTT.

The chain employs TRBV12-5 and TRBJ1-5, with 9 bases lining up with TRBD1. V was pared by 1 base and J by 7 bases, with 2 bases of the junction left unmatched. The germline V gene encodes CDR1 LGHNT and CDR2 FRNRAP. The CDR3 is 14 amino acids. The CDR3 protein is CASGLGQGGQPQHF. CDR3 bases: TGTGCTAGTGGTTTGGGACAGGGGGGGCAGCCCCAGCATTTT.

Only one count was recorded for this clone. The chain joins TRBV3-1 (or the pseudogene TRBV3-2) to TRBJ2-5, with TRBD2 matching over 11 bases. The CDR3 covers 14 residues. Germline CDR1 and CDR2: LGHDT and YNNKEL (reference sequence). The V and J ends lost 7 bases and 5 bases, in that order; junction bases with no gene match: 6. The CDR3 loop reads CASKSTSGKETQYF. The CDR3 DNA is TGTGCCAGCAAGTCGACTAGCGGGAAGGAGACCCAGTACTTC.

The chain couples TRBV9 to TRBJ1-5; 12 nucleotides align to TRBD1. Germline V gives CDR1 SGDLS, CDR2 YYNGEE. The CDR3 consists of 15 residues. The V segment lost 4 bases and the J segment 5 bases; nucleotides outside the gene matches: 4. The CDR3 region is CASSFGTGGDQPQHF. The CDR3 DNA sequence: TGTGCCAGCAGCTTCGGGACAGGGGGCGATCAGCCCCAGCATTTT.

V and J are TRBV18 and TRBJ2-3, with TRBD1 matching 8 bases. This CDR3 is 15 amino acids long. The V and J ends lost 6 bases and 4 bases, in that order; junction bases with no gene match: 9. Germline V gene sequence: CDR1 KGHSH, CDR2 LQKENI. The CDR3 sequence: CASSGSGQGSDTQYF. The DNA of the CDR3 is TGTGCCAGCTCCGGTAGCGGACAGGGATCAGATACGCAGTATTTT.

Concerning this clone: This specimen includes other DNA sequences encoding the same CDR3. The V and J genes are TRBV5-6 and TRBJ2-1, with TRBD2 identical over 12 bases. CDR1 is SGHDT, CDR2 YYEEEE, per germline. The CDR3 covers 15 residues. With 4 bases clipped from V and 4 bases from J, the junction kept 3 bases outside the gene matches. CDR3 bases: TGTGCCAGCAGCCTACTAGCGGGAGGTTACAATGAGCAGTTCTTC. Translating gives CASSLLAGGYNEQFF.

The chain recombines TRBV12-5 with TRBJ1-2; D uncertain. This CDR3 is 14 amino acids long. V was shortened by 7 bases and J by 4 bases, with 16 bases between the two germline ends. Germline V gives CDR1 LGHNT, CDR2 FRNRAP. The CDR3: CASALTPPAYGYTF. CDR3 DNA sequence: TGTGCTAGTGCACTGACACCTCCTGCCTATGGCTACACCTTC.

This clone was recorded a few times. The CDR3 DNA follows: TGTGCCTGGAGTGAGGGGGTTTATAGCAATCAGCCCCAGCATTTT. It is translated as CAWSEGVYSNQPQHF. The V call is TRBV30, the J call TRBJ1-5; possible D gene TRBD1, 6 bases. The CDR3 length is 15 residues. Germline CDR1 and CDR2: GTSNPN and SVGIG (reference sequence). The V end lost 1 base, the J end lost 0 bases, and 10 bases lay between the germline ends.